This record concerns one T cell receptor (beta chain) sequence. This clonotype was seen a handful of times. No cognate antigen has been identified for it. No base quality information exists; no much larger clone differs at one position. The treatment or condition label, as the study defines it: live attenuated yellow fever vaccine strain. At each blood-draw timepoint, two biological replicates of bulk PBMCs were collected. A standard Ficoll-Paque protocol was used to isolate PBMCs from peripheral blood. TriZol was used to extract RNA from bulk PBMCs, from CD4 and CD8 fractions, and from dextramer-positive and dextramer-negative fractions. The CDR3 holds 13 amino acids from the cysteine to the phenylalanine. Here the CDR3 DNA is all that survives: 39 bases in frame from base 1. Between the V and J ends, shortened by 6 bases and 1 base respectively, the junction contains 8 bases. As encoded in the germline V gene, CDR1 is MGHDK while CDR2 is SYGVNS.

These data come from a study of T cells after yellow fever vaccination (dated by TCRdb to between 2018 and 2021). General notes on the study: The SMART-Seq v4 Ultra Low Input RNA kit was used to prepare libraries from fractions with low cell numbers. Two healthy male donors, one aged 18 to 30 and one aged 30 to 39 years, were included in the cohort. To follow T-cell clones before and after both primary and booster YFV17D yellow fever vaccination, bulk TCR alpha and beta repertoires underwent longitudinal sequencing. Blood samples were taken at several timepoints before and after primary and secondary immunization, and bulk PBMC replicates and cell subsets were isolated. Broader findings and caveats from the paper: Computational filtering was needed because FACS-sorted repertoires could contain abundant contaminating clonotypes from the bulk population. The secondary T-cell response was found to be weaker but faster than the primary response, with a peak reached on day 5 rather than on day 15. A small share of clonotypes occurred in both CD4 and CD8 compartments, likely arising from convergent recombination. After the booster, most of the clones that had expanded following primary vaccination were detected again (approximately 96% of CD4 and around 90% of CD8), which suggests that memory was broadly maintained. Only a couple of donors were included in the study, so the extent to which the findings can be generalized is limited.

TCR cDNA was synthesized by 5'RACE template switching, through which a universal primer site and unique molecular identifiers were introduced. Priming for cDNA synthesis came from both the TCR alpha and TCR beta constant segments. Library amplification involved two PCR steps, and the second step added sample barcodes and sequencing adapters. Sequencing of the libraries was done on either Illumina HiSeq 2500 (2x100 bp) or NovaSeq (2x150 bp). Per the original workflow: MIGEC handled demultiplexing of reads and collapsing into UMI consensus sequences, while MiXCR performed V(D)J alignment. Clonotypes responding to the vaccine were identified with edgeR on replicate PBMC samples, with the criteria of FDR below 0.01 and a log2 fold change above 5 up to day 15. Bulk clonotypes were assigned CD4 or CD8 identity according to which sequenced CD4 or CD8 repertoire held them at higher abundance. The public reads were quality trimmed at Q25 with fastp and then assembled into clones with MiXCR by TCRdb, keeping productive beta chains. CDR3 protein sequences are deduplicated, and each keeps its most common genes and DNA. These V and J calls derive from TCRdb rather than the authors' analysis. The sample has 450,000 to 650,000 distinct CDR3 sequences on record, roughly 13% of them singletons. Around an eighth of the sample is taken by the ten largest.

Recombination linked TRBV25-1 to TRBJ2-3, with no confidently assigned D gene. This receptor was taken from a man under 40 who received the YFV17D yellow fever vaccine. The specimen was PBMCs, collected on the day of the yellow fever booster vaccination. The CDR3 is CASRAVGTDTQYF. The nucleotide sequence is given as TGTGCCAGCAGAGCCGTGGGCACAGATACGCAGTATTTT.